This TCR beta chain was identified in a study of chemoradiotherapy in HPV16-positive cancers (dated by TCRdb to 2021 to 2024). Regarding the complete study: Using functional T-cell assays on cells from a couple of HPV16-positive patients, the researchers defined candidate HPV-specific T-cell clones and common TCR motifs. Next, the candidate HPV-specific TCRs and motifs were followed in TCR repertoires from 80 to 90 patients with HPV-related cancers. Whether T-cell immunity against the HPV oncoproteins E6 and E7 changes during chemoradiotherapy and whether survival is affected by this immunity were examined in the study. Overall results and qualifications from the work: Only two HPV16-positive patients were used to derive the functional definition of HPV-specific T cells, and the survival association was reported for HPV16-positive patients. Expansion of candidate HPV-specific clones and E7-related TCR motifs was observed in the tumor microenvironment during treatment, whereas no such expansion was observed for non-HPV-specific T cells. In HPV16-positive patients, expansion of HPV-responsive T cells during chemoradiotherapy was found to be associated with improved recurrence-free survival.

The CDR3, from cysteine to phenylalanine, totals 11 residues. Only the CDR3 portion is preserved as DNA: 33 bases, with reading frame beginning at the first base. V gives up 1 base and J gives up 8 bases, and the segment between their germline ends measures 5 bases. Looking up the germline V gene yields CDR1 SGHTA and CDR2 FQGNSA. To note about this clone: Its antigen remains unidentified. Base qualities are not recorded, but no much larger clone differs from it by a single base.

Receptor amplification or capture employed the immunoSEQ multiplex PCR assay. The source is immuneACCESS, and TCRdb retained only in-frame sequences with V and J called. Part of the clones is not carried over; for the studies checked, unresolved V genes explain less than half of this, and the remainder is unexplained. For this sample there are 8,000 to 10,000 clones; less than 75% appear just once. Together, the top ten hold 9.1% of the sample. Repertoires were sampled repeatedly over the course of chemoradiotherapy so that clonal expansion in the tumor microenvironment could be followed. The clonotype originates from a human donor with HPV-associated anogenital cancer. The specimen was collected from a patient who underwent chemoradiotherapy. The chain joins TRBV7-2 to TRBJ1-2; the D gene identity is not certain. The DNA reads TGTGCCAGCAGCTTAGGAGGGGGCTACACCTTC. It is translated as CASSLGGGYTF.